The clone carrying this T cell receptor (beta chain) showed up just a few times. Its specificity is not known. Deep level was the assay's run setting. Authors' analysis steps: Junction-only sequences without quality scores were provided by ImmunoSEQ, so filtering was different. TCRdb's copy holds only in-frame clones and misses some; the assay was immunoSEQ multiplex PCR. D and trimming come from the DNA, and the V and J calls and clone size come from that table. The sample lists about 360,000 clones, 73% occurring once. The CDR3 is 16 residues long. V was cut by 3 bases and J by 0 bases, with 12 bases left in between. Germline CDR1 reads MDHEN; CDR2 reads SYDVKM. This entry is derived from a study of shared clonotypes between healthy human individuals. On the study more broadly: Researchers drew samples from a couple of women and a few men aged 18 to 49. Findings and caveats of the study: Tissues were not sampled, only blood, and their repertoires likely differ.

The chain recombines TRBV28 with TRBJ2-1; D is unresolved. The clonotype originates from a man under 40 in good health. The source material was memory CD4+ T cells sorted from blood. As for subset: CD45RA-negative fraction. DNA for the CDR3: TGTGCCAGCAGTTTCGACTCGAGGAGCTCCTACAATGAGCAGTTCTTC. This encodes CASSFDSRSSYNEQFF.